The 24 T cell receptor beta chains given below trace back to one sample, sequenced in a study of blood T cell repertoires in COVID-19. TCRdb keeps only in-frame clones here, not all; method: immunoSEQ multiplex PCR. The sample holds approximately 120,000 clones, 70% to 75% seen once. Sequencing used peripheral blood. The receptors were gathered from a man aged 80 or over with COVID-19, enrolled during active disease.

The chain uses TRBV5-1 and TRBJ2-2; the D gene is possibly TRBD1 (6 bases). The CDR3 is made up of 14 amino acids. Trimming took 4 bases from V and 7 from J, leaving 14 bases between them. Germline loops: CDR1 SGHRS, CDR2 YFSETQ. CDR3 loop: CASSALQGGGELFF. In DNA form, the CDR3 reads TGCGCCAGCAGCGCGCTACAGGGCGGCGGGGAGCTGTTTTTT.

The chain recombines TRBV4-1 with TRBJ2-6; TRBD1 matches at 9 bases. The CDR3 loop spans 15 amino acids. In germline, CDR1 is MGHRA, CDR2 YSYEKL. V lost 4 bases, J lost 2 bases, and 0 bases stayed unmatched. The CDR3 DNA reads TGCGCCAGCAGCCGGGACAGGGCTGGGGCCAACGTCCTGACTTTC. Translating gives CASSRDRAGANVLTF.

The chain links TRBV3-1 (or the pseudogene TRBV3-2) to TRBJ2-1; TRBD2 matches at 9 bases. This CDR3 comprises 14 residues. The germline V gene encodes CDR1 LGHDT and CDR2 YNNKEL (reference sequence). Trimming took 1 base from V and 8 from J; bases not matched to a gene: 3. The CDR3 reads CASSQVLAGDEQFF. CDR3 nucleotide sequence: TGTGCCAGCAGCCAAGTACTAGCGGGTGATGAGCAGTTCTTC.

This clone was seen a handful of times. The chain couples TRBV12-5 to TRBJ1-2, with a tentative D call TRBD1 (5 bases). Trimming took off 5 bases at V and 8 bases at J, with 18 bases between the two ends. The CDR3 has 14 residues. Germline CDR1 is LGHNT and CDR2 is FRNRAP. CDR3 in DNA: TGTGCTAGTGGTCCCACCAGCGGGGGAGGAGGCTACACCTTC. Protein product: CASGPTSGGGGYTF.

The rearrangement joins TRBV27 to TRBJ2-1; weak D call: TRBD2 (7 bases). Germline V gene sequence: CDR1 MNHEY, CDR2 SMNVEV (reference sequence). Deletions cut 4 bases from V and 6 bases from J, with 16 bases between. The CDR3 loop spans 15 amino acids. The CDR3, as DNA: TGTGCCAGCAGTTCCCCCTTACGGGGGGCCAATGAGCAGTTCTTC. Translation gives CASSSPLRGANEQFF.

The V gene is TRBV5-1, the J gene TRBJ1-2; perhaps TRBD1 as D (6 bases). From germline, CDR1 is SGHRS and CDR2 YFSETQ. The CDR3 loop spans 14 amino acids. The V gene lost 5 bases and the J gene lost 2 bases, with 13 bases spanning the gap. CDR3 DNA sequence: TGCGCCAGCAGAGGGGCAGGGGCGAACTATGGCTACACCTTC. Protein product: CASRGAGANYGYTF.

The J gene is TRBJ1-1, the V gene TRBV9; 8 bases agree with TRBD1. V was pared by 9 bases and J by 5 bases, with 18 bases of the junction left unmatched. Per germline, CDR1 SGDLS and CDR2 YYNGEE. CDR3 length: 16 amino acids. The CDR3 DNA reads TGTGCCAACCCTCCCACTGCAGGGGGCCGTGATACTGAAGCTTTCTTT. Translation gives CANPPTAGGRDTEAFF.

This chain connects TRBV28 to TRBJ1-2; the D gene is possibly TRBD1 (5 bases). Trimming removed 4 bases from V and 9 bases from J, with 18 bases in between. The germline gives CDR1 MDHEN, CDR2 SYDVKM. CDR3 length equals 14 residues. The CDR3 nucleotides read TGTGCCAGCAGTTCTCCAACAGGAGCGGGCCGCTACACCTTC. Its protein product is CASSSPTGAGRYTF.

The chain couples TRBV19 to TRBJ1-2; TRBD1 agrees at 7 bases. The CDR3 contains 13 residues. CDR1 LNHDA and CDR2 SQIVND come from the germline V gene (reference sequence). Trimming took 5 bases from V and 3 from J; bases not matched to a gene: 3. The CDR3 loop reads CASSPDRDYGYTF. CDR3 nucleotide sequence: TGTGCCAGTAGTCCCGACAGGGACTATGGCTACACCTTC.

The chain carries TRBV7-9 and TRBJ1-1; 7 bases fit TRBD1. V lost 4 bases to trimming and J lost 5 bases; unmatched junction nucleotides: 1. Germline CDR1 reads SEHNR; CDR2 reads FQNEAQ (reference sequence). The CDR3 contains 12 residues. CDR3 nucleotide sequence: TGTGCCAGCAGCTGGACAGGTACTGAAGCTTTCTTT. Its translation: CASSWTGTEAFF.

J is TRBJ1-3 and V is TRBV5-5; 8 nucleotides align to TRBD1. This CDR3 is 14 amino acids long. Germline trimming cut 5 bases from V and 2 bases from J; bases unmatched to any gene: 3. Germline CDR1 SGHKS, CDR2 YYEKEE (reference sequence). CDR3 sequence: CASRSRGPGNTIYF. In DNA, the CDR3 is TGTGCCAGCAGATCCAGGGGGCCTGGAAACACCATATATTTT.

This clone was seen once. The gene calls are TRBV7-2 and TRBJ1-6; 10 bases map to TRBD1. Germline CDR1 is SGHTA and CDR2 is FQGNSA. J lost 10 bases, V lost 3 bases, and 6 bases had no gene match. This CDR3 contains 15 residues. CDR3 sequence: CASSFYPGQGSPLHF. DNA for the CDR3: TGTGCCAGCAGCTTCTATCCGGGACAGGGGTCACCCCTCCACTTT. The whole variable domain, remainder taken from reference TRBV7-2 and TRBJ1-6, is GAGVSQSPSNKVTEKGKDVELRCDPISGHTALYWYRQSLGQGLEFLIYFQGNSAPDKSGLPSDRFSAERTGGSVSTLTIQRTQQEDSAVYLCASSFYPGQGSPLHFGNGTRLTVT.

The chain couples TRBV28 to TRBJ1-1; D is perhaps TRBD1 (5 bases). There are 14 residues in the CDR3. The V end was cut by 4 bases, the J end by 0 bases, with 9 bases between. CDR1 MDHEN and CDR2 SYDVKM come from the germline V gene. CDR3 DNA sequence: TGTGCCAGCAGTTATCGGGGGATGAACACTGAAGCTTTCTTT. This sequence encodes CASSYRGMNTEAFF.

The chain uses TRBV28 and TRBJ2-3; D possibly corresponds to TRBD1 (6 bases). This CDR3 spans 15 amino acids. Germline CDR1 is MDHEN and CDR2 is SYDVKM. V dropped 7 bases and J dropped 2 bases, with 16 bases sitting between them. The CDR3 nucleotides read TGTGCCAGCATTGACGAAAGGGGGAACACAGATACGCAGTATTTT. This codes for CASIDERGNTDTQYF.

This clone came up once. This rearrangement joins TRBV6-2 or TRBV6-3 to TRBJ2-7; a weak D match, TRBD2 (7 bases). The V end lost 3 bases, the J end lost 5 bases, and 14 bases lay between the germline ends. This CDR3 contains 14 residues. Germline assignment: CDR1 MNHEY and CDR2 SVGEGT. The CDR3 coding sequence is TGTGCCAGCAGTTATGGGGGGGCGGTCCACGAGCAGTACTTC. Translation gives CASSYGGAVHEQYF.

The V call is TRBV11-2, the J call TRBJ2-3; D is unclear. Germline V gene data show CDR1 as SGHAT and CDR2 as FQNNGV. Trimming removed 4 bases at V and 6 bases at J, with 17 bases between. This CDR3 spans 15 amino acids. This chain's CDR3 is CASSSPRIATDTQYF. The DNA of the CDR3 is TGTGCCAGCAGCTCGCCTAGGATAGCAACGGATACGCAGTATTTT.

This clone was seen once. This CDR3 is CASRDTDSYEQYF. The CDR3 region has the DNA TGCGCCAGCAGGGATACAGACTCCTACGAGCAGTACTTC. The chain joins TRBV10-1 to TRBJ2-7; D not resolved. V lost 6 bases to trimming and J lost 0 bases, with 9 bases between them. The CDR3 has 13 residues. CDR1 and CDR2 from the germline V gene are WNHNN and SYGVQD (reference sequence).

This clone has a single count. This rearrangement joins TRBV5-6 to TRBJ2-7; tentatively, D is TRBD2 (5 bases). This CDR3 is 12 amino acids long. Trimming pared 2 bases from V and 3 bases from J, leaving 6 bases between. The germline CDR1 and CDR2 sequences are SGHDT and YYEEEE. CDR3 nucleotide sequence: TGTGCCAGCAGCTTCGGGGTCTACGAGCAGTACTTC. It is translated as CASSFGVYEQYF.

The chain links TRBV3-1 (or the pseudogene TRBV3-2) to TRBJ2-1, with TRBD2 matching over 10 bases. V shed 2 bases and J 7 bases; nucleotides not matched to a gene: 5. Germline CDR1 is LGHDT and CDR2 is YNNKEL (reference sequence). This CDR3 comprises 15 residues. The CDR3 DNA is TGTGCCAGCAGCCAACCAACGGGACTAGCGAATGAGCAGTTCTTC. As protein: CASSQPTGLANEQFF.

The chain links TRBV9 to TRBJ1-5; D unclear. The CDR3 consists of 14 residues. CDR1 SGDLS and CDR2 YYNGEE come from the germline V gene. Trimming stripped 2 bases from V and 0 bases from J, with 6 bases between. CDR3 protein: CASSVDYSNQPQHF. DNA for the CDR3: TGTGCCAGCAGCGTTGACTATAGCAATCAGCCCCAGCATTTT. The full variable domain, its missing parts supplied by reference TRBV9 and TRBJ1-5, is DSGVTQTPKHLITATGQRVTLRCSPRSGDLSVYWYQQSLDQGLQFLIQYYNGEERAKGNILERFSAQQFPDLHSELNLSSLELGDSALYFCASSVDYSNQPQHFGDGTRLSIL.

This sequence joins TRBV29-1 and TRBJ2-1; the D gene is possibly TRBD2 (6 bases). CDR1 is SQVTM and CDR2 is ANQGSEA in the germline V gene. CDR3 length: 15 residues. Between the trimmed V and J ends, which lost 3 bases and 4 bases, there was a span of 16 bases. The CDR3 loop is CSVESAGMIYNEQFF. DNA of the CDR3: TGCAGCGTTGAGTCAGCGGGCATGATTTACAATGAGCAGTTCTTC.

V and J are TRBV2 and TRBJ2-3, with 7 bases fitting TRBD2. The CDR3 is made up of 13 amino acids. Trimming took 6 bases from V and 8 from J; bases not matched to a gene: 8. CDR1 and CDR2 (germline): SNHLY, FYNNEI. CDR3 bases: TGTGCCAGCAGGTCCCCTCCGGGAGGTACGCAGTATTTT. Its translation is CASRSPPGGTQYF.

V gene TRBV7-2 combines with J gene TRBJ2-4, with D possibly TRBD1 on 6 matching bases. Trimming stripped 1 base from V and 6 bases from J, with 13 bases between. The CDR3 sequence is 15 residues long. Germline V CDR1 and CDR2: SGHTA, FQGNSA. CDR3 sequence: CASSLDWGQGNIQYF. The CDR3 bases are TGTGCCAGCAGCTTAGACTGGGGGCAGGGAAACATTCAGTACTTC.

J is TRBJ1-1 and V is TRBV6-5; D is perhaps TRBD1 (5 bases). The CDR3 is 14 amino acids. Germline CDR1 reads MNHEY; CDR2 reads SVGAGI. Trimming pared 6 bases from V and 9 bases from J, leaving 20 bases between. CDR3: CASRDAGGGFQAFF. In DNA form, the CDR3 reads TGTGCCAGCAGAGATGCGGGGGGGGGATTCCAAGCTTTCTTT.